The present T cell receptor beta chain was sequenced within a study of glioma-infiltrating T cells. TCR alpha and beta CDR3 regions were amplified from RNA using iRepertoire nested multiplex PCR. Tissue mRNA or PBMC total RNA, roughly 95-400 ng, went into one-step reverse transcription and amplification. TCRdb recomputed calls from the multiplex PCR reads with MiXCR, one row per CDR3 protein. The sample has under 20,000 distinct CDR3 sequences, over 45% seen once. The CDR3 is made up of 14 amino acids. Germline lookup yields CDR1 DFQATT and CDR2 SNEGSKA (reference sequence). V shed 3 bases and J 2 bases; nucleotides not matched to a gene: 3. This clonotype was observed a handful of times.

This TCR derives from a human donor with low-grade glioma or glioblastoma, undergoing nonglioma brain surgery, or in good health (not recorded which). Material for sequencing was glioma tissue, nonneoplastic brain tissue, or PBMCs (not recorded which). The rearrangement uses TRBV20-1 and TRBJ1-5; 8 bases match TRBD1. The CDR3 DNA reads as TGCAGTGCTAGGGGGGGACAGGGCAATCAGCCCCAGCATTTT. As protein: CSARGGQGNQPQHF.